One sample yielded the 23 T cell receptor beta chains listed below, sequenced in a study of monozygotic twins with inflammatory bowel disease. TCRdb re-called the 5' RACE reads and shows each CDR3 protein once, DNA omitted. This table lists tens of thousands of distinct CDR3 sequences. The sequencing sample was made of blood. The receptors come from a human donor with ulcerative colitis or Crohn's disease, or a healthy co-twin of an affected twin (not recorded which).

This rearrangement joins TRBV5-1 to TRBJ2-3; absent DNA, TCRdb's TRBD1 call cannot be checked. Germline values: CDR1 SGHRS, CDR2 YFSETQ. The CDR3 has 15 residues. The CDR3 protein is CASSFDTGVTDTQYF.

V usage is TRBV20-1 and J usage is TRBJ1-6; TCRdb names TRBD1, which stays unverified in the absence of DNA. Germline V lookup: CDR1 DFQATT, CDR2 SNEGSKA (reference sequence). There are 14 residues in the CDR3. CDR3 sequence reads: CSARPGAANSPLHF.

V is TRBV6-5 and J is TRBJ2-3; without DNA, the TCRdb call of TRBD2 cannot be checked. Per germline, CDR1 MNHEY and CDR2 SVGAGI. This CDR3 is built from 18 residues. CDR3 region: CASSRTSGGPAFGDTQYF.

The chain uses TRBV24-1 and TRBJ2-3; TCRdb designates TRBD1, a call that cannot be tested without DNA. The CDR3 is 16 amino acids. Germline V gene sequence: CDR1 KGHDR, CDR2 SFDVKD. The CDR3 region is CATSDFTGWGTDTQYF.

The rearrangement uses TRBV6-1 and TRBJ2-1; with no DNA, the TCRdb D assignment of TRBD1 cannot be verified. This CDR3 contains 13 residues. CDR1 is MNHNS, CDR2 SASEGT, per germline. This chain's CDR3 is CASSDREGNEQFF.

V gene TRBV20-1 combines with J gene TRBJ1-1. This CDR3 region has 11 residues. CDR1 and CDR2 (germline): DFQATT, SNEGSKA (reference sequence). Here the CDR3 reads CSAGRRGEAFF.

The V and J genes are TRBV12-3 or TRBV12-4 and TRBJ1-3. The CDR3 sequence is 13 residues long. The CDR3 sequence: CASNELSGNTIYF.

J is TRBJ1-1 and V is TRBV5-1; TCRdb names TRBD1, which stays unverified in the absence of DNA. Germline CDR1 and CDR2: SGHRS and YFSETQ. CDR3 length: 15 residues. The chain's CDR3 is CASSAMTGGLTEAFF.

The chain has TRBV14 and TRBJ2-5; TCRdb reports TRBD2, a call that lacks DNA to check it against. The CDR3 contains 19 residues. CDR1 SGHDN and CDR2 FVKESK come from the germline V gene. The CDR3: CASSQFKRSASGGWETQYF. Full variable domain (remainder filled in from reference TRBV14 and TRBJ2-5): EAGVTQFPSHSVIEKGQTVTLRCDPISGHDNLYWYRRVMGKEIKFLLHFVKESKQDESGMPNNRFLAERTGGTYSTLKVQPAELEDSGVYFCASSQFKRSASGGWETQYFGPGTRLLVL.

The CDR3 region is CASSLWQNTGELFF. The chain links TRBV5-5 to TRBJ2-2. The germline V gene encodes CDR1 SGHKS and CDR2 YYEKEE (reference sequence). The CDR3 sequence is 14 residues long.

The chain couples TRBV20-1 to TRBJ2-5. The length of the CDR3 is 13 residues. Germline V gene data show CDR1 as DFQATT and CDR2 as SNEGSKA (reference sequence). The CDR3 is CSAREIVPETQYF.

V gene TRBV13 combines with J gene TRBJ2-7; TCRdb indicates TRBD1, and absent DNA this call remains unverified. The CDR3 sequence is 13 residues long. Germline CDR1 PRHDT, CDR2 FYEKMQ (reference sequence). The CDR3 loop is CASSWGEVYEQYF.

This chain links TRBV3-1 with TRBJ2-2. Germline CDR1 LGHDT, CDR2 YNNKEL (reference sequence). The CDR3 length is 14 residues. The CDR3 is CASSSEMNTGELFF.

This chain uses TRBV5-1 with TRBJ1-1. CDR3 size: 15 residues. Germline CDR1 and CDR2: SGHRS and YFSETQ. This CDR3 is CASSLAAWGNTEAFF.

The rearrangement uses TRBV7-3 and TRBJ2-2; with no DNA, the TCRdb D assignment of TRBD1 cannot be verified. The CDR3 runs 15 residues. Germline V CDR1 and CDR2: SGHTA, FQGTGA. CDR3 in amino acids: CASSLGGGPTGELFF.

The rearrangement joins TRBV5-1 to TRBJ2-1. Germline V gene sequence: CDR1 SGHRS, CDR2 YFSETQ. The CDR3 length is 13 residues. CDR3 sequence reads: CASSFDGYNEQFF.

V usage is TRBV7-9 and J usage is TRBJ1-1. The germline V gene encodes CDR1 SEHNR and CDR2 FQNEAQ (reference sequence). The CDR3 is 12 amino acids. CDR3 sequence reads: CASSPRTAEAFF.

The rearrangement links TRBV10-3 to TRBJ2-1; TCRdb's assignment of TRBD1 cannot be checked, as there is no DNA. The CDR3 totals 16 residues. Germline CDR1 ENHRY, CDR2 SYGVKD. The CDR3 loop reads CAISDRGDSLGIEQFF.

The gene calls are TRBV7-9 and TRBJ1-1; TCRdb calls TRBD1, which cannot be checked without DNA. CDR3 length equals 16 residues. CDR1 and CDR2 (germline): SEHNR, FQNEAQ (reference sequence). The CDR3 sequence is CASSTATQGSRTEAFF. Variable domain in full (rest from reference TRBV7-9 and TRBJ1-1): DTGVSQNPRHKITKRGQNVTFRCDPISEHNRLYWYRQTLGQGPEFLTYFQNEAQLEKSRLLSDRFSAERPKGSFSTLEIQRTEQGDSAMYLCASSTATQGSRTEAFFGQGTRLTVV.

The J gene is TRBJ2-7, the V gene TRBV5-1; TCRdb designates TRBD2, a call that cannot be tested without DNA. The CDR3 loop spans 14 amino acids. Germline V lookup: CDR1 SGHRS, CDR2 YFSETQ. CDR3 amino acids: CASSLEYREGEQYF.

J is TRBJ1-2 and V is TRBV13; the TRBD1 assignment by TCRdb is unverifiable without DNA. Germline CDR1 is PRHDT and CDR2 is FYEKMQ (reference sequence). The CDR3 is 16 residues long. CDR3 sequence: CASSHGRGDRSYGYTF. Combining the CDR3 with reference TRBV13 and TRBJ1-2 gives the whole variable domain AAGVIQSPRHLIKEKRETATLKCYPIPRHDTVYWYQQGPGQDPQFLISFYEKMQSDKGSIPDRFSAQQFSDYHSELNMSSLELGDSALYFCASSHGRGDRSYGYTFGSGTRLTVV.

The rearrangement uses TRBV5-4 and TRBJ2-3; TCRdb returns TRBD2, unconfirmable since there is no DNA. The germline gives CDR1 SGHNT, CDR2 YYREEE (reference sequence). The CDR3 consists of 14 residues. The CDR3 sequence: CASSKQGPTDTQYF.

The CDR3 loop is CASSLAVQVATNEQFF. This chain uses TRBV5-4 with TRBJ2-1. Germline CDR1 SGHNT, CDR2 YYREEE (reference sequence). This CDR3 has 16 amino acids. Full variable domain (outside the CDR3, taken from reference TRBV5-4 and TRBJ2-1): ETGVTQSPTHLIKTRGQQVTLRCSSQSGHNTVSWYQQALGQGPQFIFQYYREEENGRGNFPPRFSGLQFPNYSSELNVNALELDDSALYLCASSLAVQVATNEQFFGPGTRLTVL.